This T cell receptor (beta chain) was observed in a study of T-cell memory formation after mild COVID-19 (dated by TCRdb to the early 2020s). Regarding the study in general: TCR sequence clusters from the two donors were found to be largely donor specific. T-cell clones expanding and contracting after mild COVID-19 in a couple of donors were tracked by longitudinal TCRalpha and TCRbeta repertoire sequencing. The cohort was made up of two young adult volunteers, one female and one male, who were previously healthy.

Ficoll-Paque density gradient centrifugation was the method used to isolate PBMCs. Points the paper makes about the study in general: Whether the second-wave clones peaking on day 37 were SARS-CoV-2 specific was not confirmed. Only a couple of mild cases were covered in the study, and larger cohorts including severe cases with pre-infection samples were considered necessary. Contracting CD4+ clones were found mainly in CM and EM memory subsets, while CD8+ clones were enriched in EMRA. Clones contracting from day 15 to 85 had balanced CD4/CD8 phenotypes, while a second wave expanding from day 15 to 37 was biased towards CD4+. Some responding clones were detected in pre-infection memory, suggesting pre-existing cross-reactive memory T cells joined the SARS-CoV-2 response.

The CDR3 runs 14 amino acids, cysteine and phenylalanine included. Only the CDR3 portion is preserved as DNA: 42 bases, with reading frame beginning at the first base. Deletion took 4 bases off V and 2 bases off J, with a span of 11 bases between the germline ends. Taken from the germline V gene (reference sequence), the CDR1 and CDR2 loops are LGHDT and YNNKEL. Ten or more counts support this clonotype. Its antigen is unknown. There are no base qualities to consult, and no much larger clone falls within one base. TCRdb shows the sequencer as Illumina NovaSeq 6000. TCRalpha and TCRbeta cDNA libraries were built by 5'RACE with constant-segment primers, adding sample barcodes and unique molecular identifiers. RNA was extracted from every sample with Trizol reagent. The libraries were amplified in two PCR steps, and the second step added a second sample barcode and Illumina TruSeq adapters. The libraries were sequenced on an Illumina NovaSeq using 2 x 150 bp paired-end reads. As for how the authors treated the data: Reads were demultiplexed and collapsed into UMI-guided consensus sequences with migec v1.2.7. Using mixcr v2.1.11, UMI consensuses were aligned to TRA and TRB V and J templates and then assembled into clonotypes. A clonotype was counted as expanded or contracted only when both edgeR and NoisET called the clonotype significant, with the noise models trained on biological replicates. For edgeR calls, the thresholds were a false discovery rate-adjusted p below 0.01 and a log2 fold-change of 1. As an exploratory analysis of dynamics, max-normalized trajectories of the 1000 most abundant clonotypes were examined by PCA with hierarchical clustering. Separately sequenced CD4+ and CD8+ repertoires were used to assign the CD4 or CD8 phenotype of responding clones. TCRdb handled the public reads itself, with Q25 trimming in fastp and clone calling in MiXCR, and kept productive beta chains. Entries that share a CDR3 protein sequence are merged under the most common genes and DNA. The V and J calls, along with clone size, are taken from TCRdb and not from the paper's own processing. The sample includes around 320,000 distinct CDR3 sequences, with roughly 13% observed a single time. The ten largest account for 20% to 25% of the sample.

The TCR comes from a man in his late teens or twenties who had mild COVID-19 (a few samples of this study predate the infection). The sample titles of this study are shuffled in the database, so cell type and time point are left out; the donor was told from shared clones. The sequence links TRBV3-1 to TRBJ2-5; 6 matching bases give a weak D call of TRBD1. Sample: PBMCs or a T cell subset sorted from them (not recorded which). The CDR3 protein is CASSLGTHQETQYF. The sequence in DNA is TGTGCCAGCAGCCTCGGGACACATCAAGAGACCCAGTACTTC.